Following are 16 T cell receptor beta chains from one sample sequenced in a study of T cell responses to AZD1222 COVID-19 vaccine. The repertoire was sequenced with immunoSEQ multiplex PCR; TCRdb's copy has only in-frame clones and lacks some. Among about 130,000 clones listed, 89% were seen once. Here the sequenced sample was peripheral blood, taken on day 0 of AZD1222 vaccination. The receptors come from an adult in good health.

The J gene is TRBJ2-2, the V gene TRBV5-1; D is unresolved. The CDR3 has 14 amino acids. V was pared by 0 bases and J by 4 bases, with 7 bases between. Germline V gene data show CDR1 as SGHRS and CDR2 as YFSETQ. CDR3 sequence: CASSLEQPTGELFF. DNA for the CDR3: TGCGCCAGCAGCTTGGAACAACCCACCGGGGAGCTGTTTTTT.

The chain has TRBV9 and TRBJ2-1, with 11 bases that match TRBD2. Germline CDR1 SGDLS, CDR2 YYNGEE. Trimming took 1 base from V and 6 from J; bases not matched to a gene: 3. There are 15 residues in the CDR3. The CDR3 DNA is TGTGCCAGCAGCGTAATAGCGGGGGGGCTCAATGAGCAGTTCTTC. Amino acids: CASSVIAGGLNEQFF.

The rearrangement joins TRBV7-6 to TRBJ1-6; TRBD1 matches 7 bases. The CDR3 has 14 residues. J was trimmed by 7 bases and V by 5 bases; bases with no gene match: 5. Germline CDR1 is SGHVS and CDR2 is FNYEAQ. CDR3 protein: CASSPMDRNSPLHF. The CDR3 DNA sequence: TGTGCCAGCAGCCCCATGGACAGGAATTCACCCCTCCACTTT. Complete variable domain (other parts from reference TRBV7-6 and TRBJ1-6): GAGVSQSPRYKVTKRGQDVALRCDPISGHVSLYWYRQALGQGPEFLTYFNYEAQQDKSGLPNDRFSAERPEGSISTLTIQRTEQRDSAMYRCASSPMDRNSPLHFGNGTRLTVT.

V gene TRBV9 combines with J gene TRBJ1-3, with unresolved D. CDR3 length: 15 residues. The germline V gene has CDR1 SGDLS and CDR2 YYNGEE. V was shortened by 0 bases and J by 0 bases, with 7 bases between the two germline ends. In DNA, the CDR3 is TGTGCCAGCAGCGTAGGGGGTCTCTCTGGAAACACCATATATTTT. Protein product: CASSVGGLSGNTIYF. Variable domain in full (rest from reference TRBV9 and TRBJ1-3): DSGVTQTPKHLITATGQRVTLRCSPRSGDLSVYWYQQSLDQGLQFLIQYYNGEERAKGNILERFSAQQFPDLHSELNLSSLELGDSALYFCASSVGGLSGNTIYFGEGSWLTVV.

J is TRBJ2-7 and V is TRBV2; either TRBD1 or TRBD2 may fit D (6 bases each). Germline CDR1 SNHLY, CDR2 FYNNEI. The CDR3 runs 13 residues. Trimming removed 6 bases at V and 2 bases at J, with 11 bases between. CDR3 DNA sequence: TGTGCCAGCAGCGAGAGGGGGGCCTACGAGCAGTACTTC. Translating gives CASSERGAYEQYF.

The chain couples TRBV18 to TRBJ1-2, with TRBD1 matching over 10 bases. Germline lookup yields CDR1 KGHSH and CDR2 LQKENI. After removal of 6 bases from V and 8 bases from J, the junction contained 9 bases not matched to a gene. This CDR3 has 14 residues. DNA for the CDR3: TGTGCCAGCTCGCTCGACAGGGGGCGGAGCGGCTACACCTTC. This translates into CASSLDRGRSGYTF. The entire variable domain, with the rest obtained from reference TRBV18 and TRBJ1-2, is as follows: NAGVMQNPRHLVRRRGQEARLRCSPMKGHSHVYWYRQLPEEGLKFMVYLQKENIIDESGMPKERFSAEFPKEGPSILRIQQVVRGDSAAYFCASSLDRGRSGYTFGSGTRLTVV.

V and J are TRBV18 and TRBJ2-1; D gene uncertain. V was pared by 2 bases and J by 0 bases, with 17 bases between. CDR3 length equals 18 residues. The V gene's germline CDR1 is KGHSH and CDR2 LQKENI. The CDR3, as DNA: TGTGCCAGCTCACCAGGTGTGGCGGCCCAGTTCTCCTACAATGAGCAGTTCTTC. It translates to CASSPGVAAQFSYNEQFF.

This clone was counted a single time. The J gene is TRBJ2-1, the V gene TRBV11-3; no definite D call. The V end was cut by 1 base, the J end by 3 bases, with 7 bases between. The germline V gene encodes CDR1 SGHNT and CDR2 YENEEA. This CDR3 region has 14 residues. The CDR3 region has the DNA TGTGCCAGCAGCTTAGCCCAGAGCTACAATGAGCAGTTCTTC. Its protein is CASSLAQSYNEQFF.

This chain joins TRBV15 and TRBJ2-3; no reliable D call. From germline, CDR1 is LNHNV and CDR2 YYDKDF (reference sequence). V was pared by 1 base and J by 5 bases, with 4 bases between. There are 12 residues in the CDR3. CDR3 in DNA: TGTGCCACCAGCAGAGGTCGAGATACGCAGTATTTT. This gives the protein CATSRGRDTQYF.

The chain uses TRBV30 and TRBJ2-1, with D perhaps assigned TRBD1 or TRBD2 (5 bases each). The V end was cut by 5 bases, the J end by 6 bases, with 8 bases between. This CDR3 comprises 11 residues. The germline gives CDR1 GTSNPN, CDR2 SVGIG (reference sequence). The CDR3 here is CAWGGSNEQFF. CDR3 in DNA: TGTGCCTGGGGGGGATCCAATGAGCAGTTCTTC.

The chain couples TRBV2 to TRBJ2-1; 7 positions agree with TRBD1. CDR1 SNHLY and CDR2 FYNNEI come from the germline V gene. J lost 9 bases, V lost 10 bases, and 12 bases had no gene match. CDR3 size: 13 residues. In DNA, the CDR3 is TGTGCCACCCTGAACCAGGGGGTTGGTGAGCAGTTCTTC. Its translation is CATLNQGVGEQFF.

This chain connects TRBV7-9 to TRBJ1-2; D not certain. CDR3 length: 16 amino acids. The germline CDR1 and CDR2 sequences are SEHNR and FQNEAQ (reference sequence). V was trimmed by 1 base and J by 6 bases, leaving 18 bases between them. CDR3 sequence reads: CASSLGGRIQSDGYTF. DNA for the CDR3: TGTGCCAGCAGCTTAGGTGGCAGAATACAGTCGGATGGCTACACCTTC. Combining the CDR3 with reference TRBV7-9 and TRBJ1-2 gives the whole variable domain DTGVSQNPRHKITKRGQNVTFRCDPISEHNRLYWYRQTLGQGPEFLTYFQNEAQLEKSRLLSDRFSAERPKGSFSTLEIQRTEQGDSAMYLCASSLGGRIQSDGYTFGSGTRLTVV.

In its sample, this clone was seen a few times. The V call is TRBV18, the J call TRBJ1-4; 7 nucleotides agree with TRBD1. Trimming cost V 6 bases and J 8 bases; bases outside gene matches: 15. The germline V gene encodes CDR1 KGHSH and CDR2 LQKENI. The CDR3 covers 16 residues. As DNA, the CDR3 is TGTGCCAGCTCCCGCGAGACAGGGTGGAGGAGAGAAAAACTGTTTTTT. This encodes CASSRETGWRREKLFF.

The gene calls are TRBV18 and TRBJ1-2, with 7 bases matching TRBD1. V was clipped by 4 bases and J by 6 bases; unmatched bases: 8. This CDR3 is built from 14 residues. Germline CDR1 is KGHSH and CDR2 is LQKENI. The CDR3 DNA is TGTGCCAGCTCACAGGGACAGAGGCTGGATGGCTACACCTTC. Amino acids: CASSQGQRLDGYTF.

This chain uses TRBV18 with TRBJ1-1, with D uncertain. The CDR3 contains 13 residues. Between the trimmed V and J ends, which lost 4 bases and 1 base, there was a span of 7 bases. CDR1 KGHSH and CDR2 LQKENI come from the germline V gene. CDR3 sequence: CASSRSKNTEAFF. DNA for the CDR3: TGTGCCAGCTCACGCTCAAAGAACACTGAAGCTTTCTTT. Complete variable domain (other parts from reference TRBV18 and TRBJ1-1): NAGVMQNPRHLVRRRGQEARLRCSPMKGHSHVYWYRQLPEEGLKFMVYLQKENIIDESGMPKERFSAEFPKEGPSILRIQQVVRGDSAAYFCASSRSKNTEAFFGQGTRLTVV.

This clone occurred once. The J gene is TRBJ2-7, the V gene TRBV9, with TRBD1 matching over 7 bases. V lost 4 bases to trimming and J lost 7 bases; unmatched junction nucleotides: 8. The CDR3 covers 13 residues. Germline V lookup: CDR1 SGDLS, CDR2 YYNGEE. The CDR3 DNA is TGTGCCAGCAGCCCGTGGGACAGTCTTGAGCAGTACTTC. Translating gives CASSPWDSLEQYF.